The 21 T cell receptor beta chains below all came from one sample that was sequenced in a study of sequential checkpoint blockade in melanoma. Libraries were prepared by immunoSEQ multiplex PCR; TCRdb keeps only in-frame clonotypes and omits some of them. The sample lists about 25,000 clones, roughly 73% seen once, with approximately 23% in the top ten. Indicated treatment: randomized to nivolumab then ipilimumab (arm A) or the reverse (arm B). The sample in question was CD8+ T cells sorted from blood (inferred from file names), obtained from a patient given nivolumab and ipilimumab in sequence. These receptors were obtained from a human donor with melanoma.

The V gene is TRBV27, the J gene TRBJ2-3; 13 positions agree with TRBD2. Germline lookup yields CDR1 MNHEY and CDR2 SMNVEV (reference sequence). This CDR3 is 17 amino acids long. The V and J ends lost 5 bases and 3 bases, in that order; junction bases with no gene match: 8. The CDR3 loop is CASSPGLAGLRTDTQYF. CDR3 DNA sequence: TGTGCCAGCAGTCCGGGACTAGCGGGACTCAGGACAGATACGCAGTATTTT.

This sequence joins TRBV19 and TRBJ2-2; D might be TRBD2 (6 bases). CDR1 and CDR2 (germline): LNHDA, SQIVND (reference sequence). V dropped 11 bases and J dropped 3 bases, with 10 bases sitting between them. The CDR3 totals 12 residues. The CDR3 DNA follows: TGTGCCTCCGGGGGAGACACCGGGGAGCTGTTTTTT. It encodes CASGGDTGELFF.

V and J are TRBV19 and TRBJ1-2; 8 nucleotides match TRBD1. This CDR3 is 15 amino acids long. Losses at the gene ends were 5 bases for V and 6 bases for J; bases not matched to a gene: 11. Germline V gene lookup returns CDR1 LNHDA and CDR2 SQIVND (reference sequence). The CDR3 DNA reads TGTGCCAGTAGTGCGGGACAGGTTCCCACGGATGGCTACACCTTC. Its protein is CASSAGQVPTDGYTF.

This clone was picked up a small number of times. The V gene is TRBV4-3, the J gene TRBJ1-4, with TRBD1 identical over 9 bases. CDR3 length equals 15 residues. Losses at the gene ends were 0 bases for V and 8 bases for J; bases not matched to a gene: 4. Germline values: CDR1 LGHNA, CDR2 YSLEER. This chain's CDR3 is CASSQDGTGNEKLFF. As DNA, the CDR3 is TGCGCCAGCAGCCAAGATGGGACAGGGAACGAAAAACTGTTTTTT.

Within the sample, this clone is medium-sized (0.01 to 0.1%). The chain links TRBV28 to TRBJ1-2, with D uncertain. Germline CDR1 is MDHEN and CDR2 is SYDVKM. V was trimmed by 1 base and J by 0 bases, leaving 15 bases between them. There are 17 residues in the CDR3. The CDR3 is CASSLSMGQEPNYGYTF. CDR3 in DNA: TGTGCCAGCAGTTTATCTATGGGCCAGGAACCTAACTATGGCTACACCTTC.

DNA for the CDR3: TGTGCCAGCAGTTTTGCGGGAGGGCCGCCCTACGAGCAGTACTTC. Protein: CASSFAGGPPYEQYF. The gene calls are TRBV27 and TRBJ2-7; 9 bases match TRBD2. V shed 3 bases, J shed 2 bases, and the junction held 5 bases outside the gene matches. CDR1 and CDR2 (germline): MNHEY, SMNVEV (reference sequence). CDR3 length: 15 amino acids.

This clone was seen just once. The V and J genes are TRBV30 and TRBJ1-1, with unresolved D. Germline CDR1 and CDR2: GTSNPN and SVGIG (reference sequence). This CDR3 has 13 residues. V lost 3 bases and J lost 0, with 8 bases in between. The CDR3 reads CAWRDQVNTEAFF. CDR3 nucleotides: TGTGCCTGGAGGGATCAGGTGAACACTGAAGCTTTCTTT.

The chain recombines TRBV28 with TRBJ1-5, with 8 nucleotides matching TRBD1. This CDR3 has 15 residues. Losses at the gene ends were 4 bases for V and 7 bases for J; bases not matched to a gene: 9. Per the germline V gene, CDR1 is MDHEN and CDR2 is SYDVKM. The CDR3 region has the DNA TGTGCCAGCAGTTCGGGGACAGGCTATCTACAGCCCCAGCATTTT. Translated, it gives CASSSGTGYLQPQHF. The variable domain in full, completed from reference TRBV28 and TRBJ1-5, reads DVKVTQSSRYLVKRTGEKVFLECVQDMDHENMFWYRQDPGLGLRLIYFSYDVKMKEKGDIPEGYSVSREKKERFSLILESASTNQTSMYLCASSSGTGYLQPQHFGDGTRLSIL.

J is TRBJ2-7 and V is TRBV7-8, with 9 bases identical to TRBD1. This CDR3 comprises 12 residues. After removal of 10 bases from V and 6 bases from J, the junction contained 7 bases not matched to a gene. Germline loops: CDR1 SGHVS, CDR2 FQNEAQ. The chain's CDR3 is CAINRGPSEQYF. DNA of the CDR3: TGTGCCATAAACAGGGGGCCGAGCGAGCAGTACTTC.

This clone was recorded a few times. The CDR3 nucleotides are TGTGCCAGCAGCGTAGTAGATAGCGGGAGTAACAATGAGCAGTTCTTC. Translated, it gives CASSVVDSGSNNEQFF. The genes are TRBV9 and TRBJ2-1, with 9 bases identical to TRBD2. The CDR3 extends over 16 amino acids. V trimming: 0 bases; J trimming: 5 bases; junction bases outside the gene matches: 6. Germline CDR1 reads SGDLS; CDR2 reads YYNGEE.

CDR3 loop: CASSILAVNTGELFF. CDR3 DNA sequence: TGTGCCAGTAGTATACTAGCGGTAAACACCGGGGAGCTGTTTTTT. The gene calls are TRBV19 and TRBJ2-2, with TRBD2 matching over 7 bases. The CDR3 is 15 residues long. Germline V lookup: CDR1 LNHDA, CDR2 SQIVND (reference sequence). Trimming cost V 2 bases and J 2 bases; bases outside gene matches: 2. Using reference TRBV19 and TRBJ2-2 for the parts outside the CDR3, the full variable domain is DGGITQSPKYLFRKEGQNVTLSCEQNLNHDAMYWYRQDPGQGLRLIYYSQIVNDFQKGDIAEGYSVSREKKESFPLTVTSAQKNPTAFYLCASSILAVNTGELFFGEGSRLTVL.

This clone turned up a few times. The rearrangement uses TRBV19 and TRBJ2-1, with 8 bases aligning to TRBD1. This CDR3 has 15 residues. CDR1 and CDR2 from the germline V gene are LNHDA and SQIVND (reference sequence). Trimming at V came to 9 bases and at J to 3 bases, leaving 10 bases not matched to a gene. The CDR3 spells CASSPWDRLYNEQFF. The CDR3 nucleotides are TGTGCCAGCTCACCGTGGGACAGGCTCTACAATGAGCAGTTCTTC.

There are a few counts of this clone. V gene TRBV6-4 combines with J gene TRBJ1-2; TRBD1 agrees at 8 bases. This CDR3 contains 13 residues. The V and J ends lost 0 bases and 6 bases, in that order; junction bases with no gene match: 0. Germline CDR1 and CDR2: MRHNA and SNTAGT. CDR3 region: CASSDSTGDGYTF. CDR3 DNA sequence: TGTGCCAGCAGTGACTCGACAGGGGATGGCTACACCTTC.

The rearrangement joins TRBV6-5 to TRBJ2-5; 7 bases are shared with TRBD2. The DNA end is a closer match to TRBJ2-7, so the J assignment may be wrong. The CDR3 is 15 amino acids. Germline CDR1 MNHEY, CDR2 SVGAGI. The CDR3 nucleotides are TGTGCCAGCAGCTCCGGGCGGGGGTCCGTCTACGAGCAGTACTTC. Amino acid sequence: CASSSGRGSVYEQYF.

The J gene is TRBJ1-3, the V gene TRBV28; TRBD1 aligns across 8 bases. J gave up 0 bases and V 5 bases, and 9 bases lay outside the gene matches. The length of the CDR3 is 17 residues. From germline, CDR1 is MDHEN and CDR2 SYDVKM. CDR3 loop: CASSIAGGVVSGNTIYF. The CDR3 coding sequence is TGTGCCAGCAGTATAGCAGGGGGCGTAGTCTCTGGAAACACCATATATTTT.

The rearrangement links TRBV6-8 to TRBJ2-7; 11 positions agree with TRBD2. The CDR3 is 18 amino acids. Germline CDR1 reads MNHGY; CDR2 reads SAAAGT. V trimming: 2 bases; J trimming: 5 bases; junction bases outside the gene matches: 14. The CDR3 sequence: CASSYLETTSGEFDEQYF. The CDR3 bases are TGTGCCAGCAGTTACCTGGAAACGACTAGCGGGGAGTTTGACGAGCAGTACTTC.

V and J are TRBV9 and TRBJ2-7; D gene unclear. The CDR3 has 14 amino acids. In germline, CDR1 is SGDLS, CDR2 YYNGEE. Trimming removed 0 bases from V and 5 bases from J, with 12 bases in between. This CDR3 is CASSVGVAYHEQYF. The CDR3 coding sequence is TGTGCCAGCAGCGTAGGGGTAGCATACCACGAGCAGTACTTC.

A few counts support this clone. The genes are TRBV9 and TRBJ2-1, with 12 bases identical to TRBD2. Germline values: CDR1 SGDLS, CDR2 YYNGEE. CDR3 length equals 16 residues. V shed 3 bases and J 4 bases; nucleotides not matched to a gene: 5. CDR3 DNA: TGTGCCAGCAGCGGGACTAGCGGGGCCAAGTACAATGAGCAGTTCTTC. Encoded protein: CASSGTSGAKYNEQFF.

CDR3 in amino acids: CAIGQDDIQYF. The CDR3 DNA reads TGTGCCATAGGACAGGATGACATTCAGTACTTC. The V and J genes are TRBV10-3 and TRBJ2-4; 7 bases line up with TRBD1. The CDR3 is made up of 11 amino acids. The V and J ends lost 9 bases and 8 bases, in that order; junction bases with no gene match: 4. The germline gives CDR1 ENHRY, CDR2 SYGVKD.

This clone showed up just a few times. The chain is built from TRBV5-1 and TRBJ1-2; no clear D gene. The V gene's germline CDR1 is SGHRS and CDR2 YFSETQ. Between the trimmed V and J ends, which lost 0 bases and 1 base, there was a span of 4 bases. There are 13 residues in the CDR3. The CDR3 DNA reads as TGCGCCAGCAGCTTGGACGGTAACTATGGCTACACCTTC. This translates into CASSLDGNYGYTF.

This chain joins TRBV4-2 and TRBJ1-2; 7 bases line up with TRBD1. The CDR3 sequence is 14 residues long. V lost 0 bases and J lost 6; bases outside the gene matches: 4. Germline V gene data show CDR1 as LGHNA and CDR2 as YNFKEQ. The chain's CDR3 is CASSQEGTVNGYTF. The DNA of the CDR3 is TGTGCCAGCAGCCAAGAAGGGACAGTTAATGGCTACACCTTC.